These 25 T cell receptor beta chains were sequenced from one sample in a study of blood T cell repertoires in COVID-19 (dated by TCRdb to 2018 to 2020). The library relied on the immunoSEQ multiplex PCR assay. The clones in this table, taken by TCRdb from immuneACCESS, are in-frame only. Not every clone is retained; where verified, under half of the shortfall comes from an unresolved V gene, and the cause of the rest is unknown. The sample table contains some 43,000 clones; only one count was recorded for approximately 84% of them. The ten most abundant clones make up about 4.1% of the sample. The sequenced material came from peripheral blood. All receptors come from a man aged 45-65 years with active COVID-19.

CDR3 loop: CASSGGTADSYEQYF. In DNA, the CDR3 is TGCGCCAGCAGCGGCGGGACGGCAGATTCCTACGAGCAGTACTTC. This chain joins TRBV5-1 and TRBJ2-7; possibly TRBD2 for D (6 bases). The CDR3 consists of 15 residues. CDR1 and CDR2 (germline): SGHRS, YFSETQ. The ends were cut back, 4 bases at V and 1 base at J, with 15 bases in the middle.

V usage is TRBV19 and J usage is TRBJ2-1; a possible D gene is TRBD2 (5 bases). The germline V gene has CDR1 LNHDA and CDR2 SQIVND (reference sequence). V was shortened by 5 bases and J by 8 bases, with 19 bases between the two germline ends. This CDR3 region has 15 residues. This CDR3 reads CASSGSPAGRHEQFF. As DNA, the CDR3 is TGTGCCAGTAGTGGATCTCCGGCGGGTCGCCATGAGCAGTTCTTC.

This chain joins TRBV6-4 and TRBJ1-2, with 7 bases fitting TRBD1. The germline V gene has CDR1 MRHNA and CDR2 SNTAGT. With V trimmed by 4 bases and J by 3 bases, 8 bases remained unmatched. The CDR3 covers 15 residues. CDR3 residues: CASSANPGQYYGYTF. In DNA form, the CDR3 reads TGTGCCAGCAGTGCTAACCCGGGACAGTACTATGGCTACACCTTC.

V usage is TRBV4-2 and J usage is TRBJ2-2; 9 positions match TRBD1. CDR1 is LGHNA, CDR2 YNFKEQ, per germline. V shed 3 bases and J 6 bases; nucleotides not matched to a gene: 5. The CDR3 runs 15 residues. CDR3 amino acids: CASSQAGTGPGELFF. For the CDR3, the DNA is TGTGCCAGCAGCCAGGCCGGGACAGGGCCCGGGGAGCTGTTTTTT.

This chain uses TRBV7-2 with TRBJ1-2; D is unresolved. V was pared by 5 bases and J by 6 bases, with 13 bases between. Germline CDR1 is SGHTA and CDR2 is FQGNSA. CDR3 size: 13 residues. The CDR3 DNA reads TGTGCCAGCAGCCCTGGTAGTCGTAATGGCTACACCTTC. It translates to CASSPGSRNGYTF.

This chain connects TRBV6-6 to TRBJ2-1, with TRBD2 matching 7 bases. V was clipped by 4 bases and J by 7 bases; unmatched bases: 13. CDR1 is MNHNY, CDR2 SVGAGI, per germline (reference sequence). This CDR3 region has 16 residues. CDR3 amino acids: CASSFSGGSPWNEQFF. DNA of the CDR3: TGTGCCAGCAGTTTTTCCGGGGGGTCTCCGTGGAATGAGCAGTTCTTC.

This chain joins TRBV27 and TRBJ1-6; D is ambiguous. This CDR3 comprises 14 residues. The germline V gene has CDR1 MNHEY and CDR2 SMNVEV (reference sequence). Trimming pared 9 bases from V and 7 bases from J, leaving 16 bases between. The CDR3 spells CASSKRGWNSPLHF. The CDR3 DNA sequence: TGTGCCAGTAGTAAGCGCGGGTGGAATTCACCCCTCCACTTT.

This chain joins TRBV11-2 and TRBJ2-7, with 7 bases that match TRBD1. V shed 7 bases and J 2 bases; nucleotides not matched to a gene: 8. This CDR3 has 14 residues. The germline V gene has CDR1 SGHAT and CDR2 FQNNGV. DNA of the CDR3: TGTGCCAGCAAGATGAAGGACAGGACCTACGAGCAGTACTTC. Its translation is CASKMKDRTYEQYF.

V and J are TRBV15 and TRBJ1-5; D is unresolved. Looked up from germline, CDR1 is LNHNV and CDR2 is YYDKDF (reference sequence). V dropped 0 bases and J dropped 4 bases, with 13 bases sitting between them. This CDR3 is 16 amino acids long. Written as DNA, the CDR3 is TGTGCCACCAGCAGAGATTATGTCCGGGGAAATCAGCCCCAGCATTTT. It codes for CATSRDYVRGNQPQHF. Full variable domain (outside the CDR3, taken from reference TRBV15 and TRBJ1-5): DAMVIQNPRYQVTQFGKPVTLSCSQTLNHNVMYWYQQKSSQAPKLLFHYYDKDFNNEADTPDNFQSRRPNTSFCFLDIRSPGLGDTAMYLCATSRDYVRGNQPQHFGDGTRLSIL.

The rearrangement joins TRBV6-4 to TRBJ2-2; D is possibly TRBD1 (6 bases). The CDR3 has 14 residues. Trimming stripped 0 bases from V and 14 bases from J, with 16 bases between. Looked up from germline, CDR1 is MRHNA and CDR2 is SNTAGT. The CDR3 sequence: CASSDSVGAIKLFF. The CDR3 DNA sequence: TGTGCCAGCAGTGACTCCGTGGGGGCTATCAAACTGTTTTTT.

The chain uses TRBV27 and TRBJ2-1; D remains ambiguous. Trimming stripped 2 bases from V and 7 bases from J, with 9 bases between. CDR3 size: 13 residues. CDR1 MNHEY and CDR2 SMNVEV come from the germline V gene (reference sequence). The DNA of the CDR3 is TGTGCCAGCAGTTTAAGTATTCGGAATGAGCAGTTCTTC. This gives the protein CASSLSIRNEQFF.

The chain recombines TRBV5-5 with TRBJ2-7; 10 bases map to TRBD2. Trimming at V came to 0 bases and at J to 6 bases, leaving 18 bases not matched to a gene. The V gene's germline CDR1 is SGHKS and CDR2 YYEKEE (reference sequence). The length of the CDR3 is 19 residues. CDR3 DNA sequence: TGTGCCAGCAGCTTGGCTCCATTACCTATTGAGCGGGGGGGCTTCGAGCAGTACTTC. This gives the protein CASSLAPLPIERGGFEQYF.

The rearrangement joins TRBV9 to TRBJ2-5; the match to TRBD2 covers 15 bases. CDR1 SGDLS and CDR2 YYNGEE come from the germline V gene. J gave up 5 bases and V 4 bases, and 9 bases lay outside the gene matches. CDR3 length: 17 amino acids. The CDR3 nucleotides are TGTGCCAGCAGCCCGGGGACTAGCGGGGGGATATCGGAGACCCAGTACTTC. It specifies CASSPGTSGGISETQYF.

The chain combines TRBV3-1 (or the pseudogene TRBV3-2) with TRBJ2-5; 8 nucleotides line up with TRBD2. The CDR3 runs 16 residues. CDR1 LGHDT and CDR2 YNNKEL come from the germline V gene (reference sequence). Unmatched junction bases numbered 8, after V lost 4 bases and J lost 1 base. The CDR3: CASSRQLTSGQETQYF. DNA for the CDR3: TGTGCCAGCAGCCGACAACTAACTAGCGGCCAAGAGACCCAGTACTTC.

The chain uses TRBV5-4 and TRBJ2-5, with 11 bases fitting TRBD1. The germline CDR1 and CDR2 sequences are SGHNT and YYREEE (reference sequence). Trimming removed 5 bases from V and 5 bases from J; junction bases left unmatched: 11. The CDR3 is made up of 16 amino acids. CDR3 sequence: CASRRDRGVILETQYF. CDR3 DNA sequence: TGTGCCAGCAGACGGGACAGGGGGGTTATTTTGGAGACCCAGTACTTC.

V and J are TRBV27 and TRBJ2-5, with 8 nucleotides matching TRBD2. V was pared by 9 bases and J by 10 bases, with 13 bases of the junction left unmatched. This CDR3 comprises 13 residues. Germline CDR1 and CDR2: MNHEY and SMNVEV (reference sequence). The DNA for the CDR3 is TGTGCCAGTAGACGAACGGGAGGGTTGATCCAGTACTTC. It translates to CASRRTGGLIQYF.

The V call is TRBV6-1, the J call TRBJ1-6; D remains unclear. The CDR3 runs to 14 residues. Germline V gives CDR1 MNHNS, CDR2 SASEGT. The ends were cut back, 3 bases at V and 7 bases at J, with 10 bases in the middle. The DNA of the CDR3 is TGTGCCAGCAGTGACCCCCAGTGGAATTCACCCCTCCACTTT. Translation: CASSDPQWNSPLHF.

The chain has TRBV14 and TRBJ2-7; perhaps TRBD1 as D (5 bases). V was clipped by 8 bases and J by 6 bases, with 14 bases between them. This CDR3 is built from 12 residues. Germline CDR1 SGHDN, CDR2 FVKESK. CDR3 nucleotides: TGTGCCAGCGGACAACTGGTTTCCGAGCAGTACTTC. Its protein is CASGQLVSEQYF.

This chain connects TRBV7-2 to TRBJ2-2; TRBD1 might be the D (6 bases). Germline loops: CDR1 SGHTA, CDR2 FQGNSA. The V gene lost 5 bases and the J gene lost 4 bases, with 11 bases spanning the gap. The CDR3 length is 14 residues. This CDR3 reads CASSVQGSTGELFF. CDR3 nucleotides: TGTGCCAGCAGCGTACAGGGTTCCACCGGGGAGCTGTTTTTT.

The V call is TRBV20-1, the J call TRBJ2-5; possible D gene TRBD2, 5 bases. The germline V gene encodes CDR1 DFQATT and CDR2 SNEGSKA (reference sequence). Trimming stripped 6 bases from V and 7 bases from J, with 12 bases between. The CDR3 sequence is 11 residues long. The CDR3 DNA follows: TGCAGTGCCGAGATGGGGAGGACCCAGTACTTC. This translates into CSAEMGRTQYF.

V gene TRBV7-2 combines with J gene TRBJ2-2, with D possibly being TRBD1 (6 bases). The ends were cut back, 0 bases at V and 1 base at J, with 6 bases in the middle. Germline-derived CDR1 and CDR2 are SGHTA and FQGNSA. The CDR3 length is 15 residues. CDR3 sequence (DNA): TGTGCCAGCAGCTTAGCCAGGGGGAACACCGGGGAGCTGTTTTTT. This translates into CASSLARGNTGELFF.

The chain carries TRBV19 and TRBJ2-5, with 10 bases aligning to TRBD1. The CDR3 length is 13 residues. The junction had 5 bases not matched to a gene; V was cut back by 8 bases and J by 5 bases. The germline CDR1 and CDR2 sequences are LNHDA and SQIVND (reference sequence). The CDR3: CASGTGVGETQYF. In DNA, the CDR3 is TGTGCCAGTGGGACAGGGGTAGGGGAGACCCAGTACTTC.

The chain couples TRBV6-5 to TRBJ1-2, with D possibly matching TRBD1 (5 bases). V lost 2 bases, J lost 4 bases, and 11 bases lay in between. The CDR3 length is 14 residues. Germline CDR1 reads MNHEY; CDR2 reads SVGAGI. The CDR3 DNA is TGTGCCAGCAGTTACGGGCAGGGAATCTATGGCTACACCTTC. Residues: CASSYGQGIYGYTF.

J is TRBJ2-7 and V is TRBV3-1 (or the pseudogene TRBV3-2), with 8 bases aligning to TRBD2. This CDR3 is 16 amino acids long. V gave up 1 base and J gave up 2 bases; unmatched junction bases: 7. Germline CDR1 is LGHDT and CDR2 is YNNKEL (reference sequence). The CDR3 spells CASSQVAGGPTYEQYF. CDR3 nucleotides: TGTGCCAGCAGCCAAGTTGCGGGGGGCCCGACCTACGAGCAGTACTTC.

This clone showed up just a few times. The chain employs TRBV2 and TRBJ2-3, with 7 bases matching TRBD1. V shed 7 bases, J shed 1 base, and the junction held 8 bases outside the gene matches. In germline, CDR1 is SNHLY, CDR2 FYNNEI. The CDR3 totals 15 residues. The CDR3 DNA reads as TGTGCCAGCATCCGATTAGACAGGGGCACAGATACGCAGTATTTT. This translates into CASIRLDRGTDTQYF.